Sequencing of this T cell receptor beta chain was carried out in a study of vaccination and CD4 T cells after COVID-19. Study-wide findings and caveats: Among convalescent patients, a median around 85% of reactive clones emerged only after vaccination.

Sample treatment: roughly nine-day PBMC culture with coronavirus spike peptide pools or control peptides (ViraFEST assay). The CDR3 sequence is 16 residues long. CDR1 MNHNS and CDR2 SASEGT come from the germline V gene. Trimming removed 6 bases from V and 4 bases from J, with 19 bases in between. This clonotype was picked up a small number of times. The antigen remains unidentified. Sequencing of DNA taken from cultured CD4+ T cells relied on the Oncomine TCR Beta short-read assay. TCRdb independently ran MiXCR on the PCR reads; one entry per CDR3 protein. Of over 15,000 distinct CDR3 sequences in the sample, 30% to 45% were seen once.

The sample taken for sequencing was cultured CD4+ T cells from blood. This receptor was obtained from a human donor with COVID-19. The V gene is TRBV6-1, the J gene TRBJ1-5; a weak D match, TRBD1 (5 bases). CDR3 bases: TGTGCCAGCAGGGAGAGCCGGGACGGGAGTAATCAGCCCCAGCATTTT. As protein: CASRESRDGSNQPQHF.